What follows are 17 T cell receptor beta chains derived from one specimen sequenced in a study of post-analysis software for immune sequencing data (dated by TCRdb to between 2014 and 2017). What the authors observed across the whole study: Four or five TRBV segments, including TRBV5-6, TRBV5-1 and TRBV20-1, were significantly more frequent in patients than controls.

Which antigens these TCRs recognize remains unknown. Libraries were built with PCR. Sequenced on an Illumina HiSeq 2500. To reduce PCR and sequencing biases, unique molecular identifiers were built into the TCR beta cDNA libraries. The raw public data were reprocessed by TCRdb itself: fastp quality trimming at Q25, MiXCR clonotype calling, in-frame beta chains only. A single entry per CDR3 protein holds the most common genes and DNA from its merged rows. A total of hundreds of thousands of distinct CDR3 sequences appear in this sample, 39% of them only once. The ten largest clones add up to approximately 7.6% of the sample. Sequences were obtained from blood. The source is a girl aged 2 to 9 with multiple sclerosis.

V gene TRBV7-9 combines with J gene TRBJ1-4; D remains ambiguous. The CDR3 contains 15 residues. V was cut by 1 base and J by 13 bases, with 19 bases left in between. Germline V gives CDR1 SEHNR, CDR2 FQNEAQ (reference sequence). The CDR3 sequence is CASSLEGHLPLGLFF. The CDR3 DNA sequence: TGTGCCAGCAGCTTAGAAGGCCACCTTCCCCTGGGACTGTTTTTT.

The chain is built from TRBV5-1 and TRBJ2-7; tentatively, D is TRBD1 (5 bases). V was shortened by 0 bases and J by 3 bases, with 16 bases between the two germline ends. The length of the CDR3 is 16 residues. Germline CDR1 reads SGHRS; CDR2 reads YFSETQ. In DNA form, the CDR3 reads TGCGCCAGCAGCTTGGGCCAGGGAAACCCTCTCTACGAGCAGTACTTC. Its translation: CASSLGQGNPLYEQYF.

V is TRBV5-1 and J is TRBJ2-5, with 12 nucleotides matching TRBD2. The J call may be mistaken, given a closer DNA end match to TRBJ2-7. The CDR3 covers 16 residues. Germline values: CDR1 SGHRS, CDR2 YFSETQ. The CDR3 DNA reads TGCGCCAGCAGCCCGCGACAACTAGCGGGAGGATACGAGCAGTACTTC. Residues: CASSPRQLAGGYEQYF.

The chain's CDR3 is CASSLYTGGNTEAFF. For the CDR3, the DNA is TGTGCCAGCAGCTTGTACACAGGGGGGAACACTGAAGCTTTCTTT. The chain joins TRBV5-5 to TRBJ1-1, with 8 nucleotides matching TRBD1. Trimming at V came to 1 base and at J to 1 base, leaving 3 bases not matched to a gene. The CDR3 has 15 amino acids. From germline, CDR1 is SGHKS and CDR2 YYEKEE (reference sequence).

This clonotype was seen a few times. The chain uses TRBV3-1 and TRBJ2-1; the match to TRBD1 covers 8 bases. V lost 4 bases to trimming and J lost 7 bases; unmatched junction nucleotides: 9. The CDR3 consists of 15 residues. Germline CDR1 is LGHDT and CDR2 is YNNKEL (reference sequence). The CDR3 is CASSLGQGIRNEQFF. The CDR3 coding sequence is TGTGCCAGCAGCCTTGGACAGGGTATAAGGAATGAGCAGTTCTTC.

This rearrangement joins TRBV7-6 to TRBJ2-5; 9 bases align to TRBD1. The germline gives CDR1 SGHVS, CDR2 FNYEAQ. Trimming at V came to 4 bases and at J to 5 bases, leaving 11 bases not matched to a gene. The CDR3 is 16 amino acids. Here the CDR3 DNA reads TGTGCCAGCAGCTATAACCGGGACAGGGCATCGGAGACCCAGTACTTC. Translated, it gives CASSYNRDRASETQYF. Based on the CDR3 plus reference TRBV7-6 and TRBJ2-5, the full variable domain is GAGVSQSPRYKVTKRGQDVALRCDPISGHVSLYWYRQALGQGPEFLTYFNYEAQQDKSGLPNDRFSAERPEGSISTLTIQRTEQRDSAMYRCASSYNRDRASETQYFGPGTRLLVL.

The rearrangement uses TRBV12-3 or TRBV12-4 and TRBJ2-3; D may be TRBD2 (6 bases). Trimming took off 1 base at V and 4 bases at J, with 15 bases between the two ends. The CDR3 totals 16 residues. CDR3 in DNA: TGTGCCAGCAGTTTAGGTAGCGGAGTTAGCGCAGATACGCAGTATTTT. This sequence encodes CASSLGSGVSADTQYF.

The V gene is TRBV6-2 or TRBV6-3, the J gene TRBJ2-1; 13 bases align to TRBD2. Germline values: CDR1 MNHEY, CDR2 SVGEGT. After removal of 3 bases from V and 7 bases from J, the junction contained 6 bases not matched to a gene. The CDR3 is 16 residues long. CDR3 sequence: CASSYRGLAGRNEQFF. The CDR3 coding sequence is TGTGCCAGCAGTTATCGGGGACTAGCGGGAAGGAATGAGCAGTTCTTC.

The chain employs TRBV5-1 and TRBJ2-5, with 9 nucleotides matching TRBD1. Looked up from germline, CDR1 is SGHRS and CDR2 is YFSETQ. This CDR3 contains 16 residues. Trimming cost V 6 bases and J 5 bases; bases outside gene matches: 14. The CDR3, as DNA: TGCGCCAGCAACTTTCCGACGGGACAGGGAGAGGAGACCCAGTACTTC. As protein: CASNFPTGQGEETQYF.

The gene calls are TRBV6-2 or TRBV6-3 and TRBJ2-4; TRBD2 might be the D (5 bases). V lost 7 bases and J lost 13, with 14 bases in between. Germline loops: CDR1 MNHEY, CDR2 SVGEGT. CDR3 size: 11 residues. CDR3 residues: CASMSTEEQYF. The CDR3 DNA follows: TGTGCCAGCATGTCCACGGAGGAGCAGTACTTC.

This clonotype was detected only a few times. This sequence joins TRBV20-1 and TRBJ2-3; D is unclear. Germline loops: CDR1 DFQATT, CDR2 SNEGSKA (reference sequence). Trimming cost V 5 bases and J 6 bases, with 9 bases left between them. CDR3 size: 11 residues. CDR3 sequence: CSAGGRDTQYF. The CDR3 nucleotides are TGCAGTGCTGGTGGTAGGGATACGCAGTATTTT.

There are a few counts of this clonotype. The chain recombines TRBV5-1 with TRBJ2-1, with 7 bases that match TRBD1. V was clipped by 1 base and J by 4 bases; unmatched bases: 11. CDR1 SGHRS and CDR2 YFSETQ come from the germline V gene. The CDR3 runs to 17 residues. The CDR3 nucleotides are TGCGCCAGCAGCTTGTTAAGAGGTGGGACAGCTTACAATGAGCAGTTCTTC. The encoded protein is CASSLLRGGTAYNEQFF.

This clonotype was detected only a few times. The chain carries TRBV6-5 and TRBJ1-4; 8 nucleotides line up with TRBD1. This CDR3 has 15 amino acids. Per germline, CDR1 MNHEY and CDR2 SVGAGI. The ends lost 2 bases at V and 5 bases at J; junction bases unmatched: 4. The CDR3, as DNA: TGTGCCAGCAGTTACCGGACAGGGAAAAATGAAAAACTGTTTTTT. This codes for CASSYRTGKNEKLFF.

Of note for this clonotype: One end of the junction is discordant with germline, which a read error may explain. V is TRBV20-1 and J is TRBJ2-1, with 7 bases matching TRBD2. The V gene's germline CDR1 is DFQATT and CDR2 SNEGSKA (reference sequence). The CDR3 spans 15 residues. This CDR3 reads CSARVGEGSYSEQFF. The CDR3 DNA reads TGCAGTGCTAGAGTGGGGGAGGGCTCCTACAGTGAGCAGTTCTTC.

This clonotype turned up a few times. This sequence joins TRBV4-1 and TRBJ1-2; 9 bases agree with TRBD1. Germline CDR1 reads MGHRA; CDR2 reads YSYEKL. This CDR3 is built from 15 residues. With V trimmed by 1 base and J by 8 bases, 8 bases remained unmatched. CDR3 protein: CASSQGAGQGGGYTF. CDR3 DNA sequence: TGCGCCAGCAGCCAAGGAGCGGGACAGGGAGGCGGCTACACCTTC.

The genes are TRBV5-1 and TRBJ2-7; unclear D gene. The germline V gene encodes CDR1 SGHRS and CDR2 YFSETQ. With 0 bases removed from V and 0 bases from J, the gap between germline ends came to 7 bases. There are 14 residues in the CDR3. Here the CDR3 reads CASSLATLSYEQYF. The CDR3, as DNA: TGCGCCAGCAGCTTGGCGACACTCTCCTACGAGCAGTACTTC.

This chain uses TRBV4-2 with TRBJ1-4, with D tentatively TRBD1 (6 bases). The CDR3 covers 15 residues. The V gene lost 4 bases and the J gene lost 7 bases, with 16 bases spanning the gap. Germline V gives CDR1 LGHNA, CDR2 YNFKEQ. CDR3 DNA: TGTGCCAGCAGCCCCAGGGGACCCACAATTGAAAAACTGTTTTTT. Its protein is CASSPRGPTIEKLFF.